One TCR beta chain is described in this entry. The target antigen is unknown. The CDR3 runs to 14 residues. Germline CDR1 is LGHDT and CDR2 is YNNKEL (reference sequence). Sequencing libraries made from TCR beta cDNA carried unique molecular identifiers. A population of roughly 0.9 to 11 million T cells gave rise to approximately 500,000 cDNA molecules. TCRdb reprocessed the PCR reads with MiXCR, giving one entry per CDR3 protein. The table includes roughly 620,000 distinct CDR3 sequences, 44% detected once. These data originate in a study of post-analysis software for immune sequencing data. Study at large: There were relapsing-remitting, secondary progressive and progressive-relapsing multiple sclerosis among the disease courses included. Study-level points and caveats: A few TRBV segments appeared more often in patients than in controls, and TRBV5-6, TRBV5-1 and TRBV20-1 were among these. Multiple sclerosis was associated with a significant reduction in normalized Chao1 diversity relative to controls. Co-batched samples clustered tightly together by F measure.

The receptor comes from a girl aged 10-17 years with multiple sclerosis. The source material was blood. V is TRBV3-1 and J is TRBJ2-5; TRBD1 agrees at 11 bases. The closer fit of TRBJ2-7 to the DNA end suggests the J call may be wrong. This chain's CDR3 is CASSPGTGGVEQYF. The CDR3 nucleotides read TGTGCCAGCAGCCCTGGGACAGGGGGAGTCGAGCAGTACTTC.